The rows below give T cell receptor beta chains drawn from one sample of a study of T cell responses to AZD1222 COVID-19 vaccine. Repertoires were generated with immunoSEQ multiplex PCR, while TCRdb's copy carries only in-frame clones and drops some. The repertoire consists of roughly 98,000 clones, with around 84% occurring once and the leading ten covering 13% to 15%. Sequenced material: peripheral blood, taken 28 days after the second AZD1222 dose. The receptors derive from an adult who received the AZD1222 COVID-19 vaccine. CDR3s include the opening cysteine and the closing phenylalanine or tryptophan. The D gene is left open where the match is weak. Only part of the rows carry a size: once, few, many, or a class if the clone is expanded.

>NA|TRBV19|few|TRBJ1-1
CASSIGGTVTEAFF
TGTGCCAGTAGTATAGGGGGGACGGTAACTGAAGCTTTCTTT
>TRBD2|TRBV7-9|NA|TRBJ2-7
CASSRRTSGSYEQYF
TGTGCCAGCAGCCGTCGGACTAGCGGTTCCTACGAGCAGTACTTC
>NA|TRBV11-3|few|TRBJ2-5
CASSLGTVTQYF
TGTGCCAGCAGCTTAGGGACAGTGACCCAGTACTTC
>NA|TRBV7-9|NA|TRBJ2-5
CASSPTRDFWGEETQYF
TGTGCCAGCAGCCCCACCCGGGACTTTTGGGGTGAAGAGACCCAGTACTTC
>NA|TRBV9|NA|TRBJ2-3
CASSVGLSGSTDTQYF
TGTGCCAGCAGCGTAGGTCTGTCCGGGAGCACAGATACGCAGTATTTT
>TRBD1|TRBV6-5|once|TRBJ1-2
CASRRDREVVYGYTF
TGTGCCAGCAGACGGGACAGGGAGGTAGTGTATGGCTACACCTTC
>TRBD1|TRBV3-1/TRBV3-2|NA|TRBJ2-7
CASSRRTGPNSYEQYF
TGTGCCAGCAGCCGACGGACAGGACCGAACTCCTACGAGCAGTACTTC
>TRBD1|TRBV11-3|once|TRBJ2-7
CASSLFQGAYEQYF
TGTGCCAGCAGCTTATTTCAGGGGGCCTACGAGCAGTACTTC
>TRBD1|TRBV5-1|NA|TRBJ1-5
CASSLTGTDSNQPQHF
TGCGCCAGCAGCCTGACCGGGACAGATAGCAATCAGCCCCAGCATTTT
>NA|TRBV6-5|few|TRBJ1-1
CASSTNKNTEAFF
TGTGCCAGCAGTACAAACAAGAACACTGAAGCTTTCTTT
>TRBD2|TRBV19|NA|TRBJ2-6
CASSKLAGVSSGANVLTF
TGTGCCAGTAGCAAACTAGCGGGGGTCAGCTCTGGGGCCAACGTCCTGACTTTC
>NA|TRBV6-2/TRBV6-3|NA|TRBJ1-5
CASSYPGGNQPQHF
TGTGCCAGCAGTTACCCGGGAGGAAATCAGCCCCAGCATTTT
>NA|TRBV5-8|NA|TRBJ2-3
CASSDRQVGRTDTQYF
TGTGCCAGCAGCGATCGACAGGTCGGAAGGACAGATACGCAGTATTTT
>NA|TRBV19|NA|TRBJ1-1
CASSIRVGRNTEAFF
TGTGCCAGTAGTATCCGCGTCGGCAGAAACACTGAAGCTTTCTTT
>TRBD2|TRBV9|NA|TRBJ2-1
CASSDTTSGRRSSYNEQFF
TGTGCCAGCAGCGACACTACTAGCGGGAGACGAAGCTCCTACAATGAGCAGTTCTTC
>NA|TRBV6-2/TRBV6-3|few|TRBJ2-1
CASSWGPVRNEQFF
TGTGCCAGCAGTTGGGGGCCCGTTAGAAATGAGCAGTTCTTC
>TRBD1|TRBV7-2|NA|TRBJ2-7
CASSWGQGPGYEQYF
TGTGCCAGCAGCTGGGGACAGGGTCCTGGTTACGAGCAGTACTTC
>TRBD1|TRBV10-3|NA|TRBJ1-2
CAISDPTGLVYGYTF
TGTGCCATCAGTGACCCGACAGGGTTAGTCTATGGCTACACCTTC
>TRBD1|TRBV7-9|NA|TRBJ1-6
CASSLIDRGNSPLHF
TGTGCCAGCAGCTTAATTGACAGGGGAAATTCACCCCTCCACTTT
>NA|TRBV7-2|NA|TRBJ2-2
CASGRRPTNTGELFF
TGTGCCAGCGGCCGTCGTCCAACAAACACCGGGGAGCTGTTTTTT
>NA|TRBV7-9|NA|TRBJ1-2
CASSFDGGLANYGYTF
TGTGCCAGCAGCTTCGACGGGGGACTGGCTAACTATGGCTACACCTTC
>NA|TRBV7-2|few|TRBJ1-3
CASSYRSSSGNTIYF
TGTGCCAGCAGCTACAGGTCTAGCTCTGGAAACACCATATATTTT
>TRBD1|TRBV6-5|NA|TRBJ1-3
CASSRTGNGNTIYF
TGTGCCAGCAGTAGGACAGGGAACGGAAACACCATATATTTT
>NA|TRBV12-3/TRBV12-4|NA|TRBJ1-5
CASSFGGNQPQHF
TGTGCCAGCAGTTTTGGGGGTAATCAGCCCCAGCATTTT
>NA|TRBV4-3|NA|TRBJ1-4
CASSQDGRNKKLFF
TGCGCCAGCAGCCAAGATGGTCGAAATAAAAAACTGTTTTTT
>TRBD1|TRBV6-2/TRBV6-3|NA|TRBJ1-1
CASSQRQGSTEAFF
TGTGCCAGCAGCCAACGACAGGGCTCGACTGAAGCTTTCTTT
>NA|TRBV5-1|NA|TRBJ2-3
CASSLDSVTDTQYF
TGCGCCAGCAGCCTCGACTCAGTTACAGATACGCAGTATTTT
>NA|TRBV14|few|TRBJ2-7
CASSQDWGEGAYEQYF
TGTGCCAGCAGCCAAGATTGGGGTGAAGGGGCCTACGAGCAGTACTTC
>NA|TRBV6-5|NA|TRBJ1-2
CASSYSYGIYGYTF
TGTGCCAGCAGTTACTCTTACGGGATCTATGGCTACACCTTC
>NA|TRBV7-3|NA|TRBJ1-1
CASSLSGRGMAFF
TGTGCCAGCAGCTTATCAGGGCGGGGGATGGCTTTCTTT
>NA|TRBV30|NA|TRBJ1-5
CAWSVLEWSNQPQHF
TGTGCCTGGAGTGTACTGGAGTGGAGCAATCAGCCCCAGCATTTT
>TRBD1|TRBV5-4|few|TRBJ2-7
CASSSQIGQGSYEQYF
TGTGCCAGCAGCTCCCAAATTGGACAGGGTTCCTACGAGCAGTACTTC
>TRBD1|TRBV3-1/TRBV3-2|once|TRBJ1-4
CASSQVGQEKLFF
TGTGCCAGCAGCCAAGTGGGACAGGAAAAACTGTTTTTT
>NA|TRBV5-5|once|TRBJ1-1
CASSRFQGPGFSAFF
TGTGCCAGCAGTCGGTTTCAGGGCCCTGGTTTTTCAGCTTTCTTT
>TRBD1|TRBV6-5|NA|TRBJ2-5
CATKRGTGGRETQYF
TGTGCCACCAAAAGGGGGACAGGGGGCCGGGAGACCCAGTACTTC
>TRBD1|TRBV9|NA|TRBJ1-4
CASSVQGATRGANEKLFF
TGTGCCAGCAGCGTCCAGGGGGCCACCCGAGGAGCTAATGAAAAACTGTTTTTT